Each of the 18 T cell receptor beta chains below was sequenced from the same sample in a study of T cells in localized non-small cell lung cancer. Data came from immunoSEQ multiplex PCR; TCRdb stores just in-frame clones and leaves some out. This table has approximately 63,000 clones, about 87% appearing once. The specimen comprised peripheral blood, sampled before any cancer treatment. These TCRs come from a man aged 40 to 70 with stage I squamous cell lung carcinoma.

The J gene is TRBJ2-5, the V gene TRBV5-4; 11 nucleotides line up with TRBD2. The CDR3 spans 15 residues. With V trimmed by 4 bases and J by 4 bases, 6 bases remained unmatched. Germline V gene lookup returns CDR1 SGHNT and CDR2 YYREEE (reference sequence). CDR3 in DNA: TGTGCCAGCAGCCTGACTAGCGGGACTGGAGAGACCCAGTACTTC. Residues: CASSLTSGTGETQYF.

This chain uses TRBV7-3 with TRBJ1-1; D ambiguous. V lost 5 bases and J lost 2, with 15 bases in between. Looked up from germline, CDR1 is SGHTA and CDR2 is FQGTGA. The CDR3 is 15 amino acids. The CDR3 loop is CASSLLGKGNTEAFF. The CDR3 DNA reads as TGTGCCAGCAGCCTACTTGGAAAGGGAAACACTGAAGCTTTCTTT.

This clone was picked up a small number of times. The V call is TRBV5-6, the J call TRBJ2-5; the match to TRBD2 covers 10 bases. This CDR3 has 18 residues. Trimming cost V 0 bases and J 5 bases; bases outside gene matches: 13. Germline V gives CDR1 SGHDT, CDR2 YYEEEE. The CDR3 DNA reads as TGTGCCAGCAGCTTGGAGGGCCTAGCGGGAGTTCACAGGGAGACCCAGTACTTC. It yields the protein CASSLEGLAGVHRETQYF.

This chain uses TRBV18 with TRBJ1-3; possibly TRBD1 for D (6 bases). Trimming took off 3 bases at V and 16 bases at J, with 22 bases between the two ends. Germline CDR1 is KGHSH and CDR2 is LQKENI. The CDR3 consists of 14 residues. The CDR3, as DNA: TGTGCCAGCTCACCCCCGGGACACCAAGGTCCTTGGTATTTT. Translation: CASSPPGHQGPWYF.

This chain links TRBV6-5 with TRBJ2-7, with unresolved D. Germline V gene sequence: CDR1 MNHEY, CDR2 SVGAGI. This CDR3 contains 16 residues. V was clipped by 2 bases and J by 2 bases, with 16 bases between them. The CDR3 DNA sequence: TGTGCCAGCAGTTACGGGGTATCCGGCGCCGCCTACGAGCAGTACTTC. As protein: CASSYGVSGAAYEQYF.

The sample holds one count of this clone. The chain carries TRBV19 and TRBJ1-5; TRBD1 aligns across 7 bases. The CDR3 consists of 16 residues. V lost 8 bases, J lost 0 bases, and 10 bases stayed unmatched. Germline V gene data show CDR1 as LNHDA and CDR2 as SQIVND (reference sequence). CDR3: CASGAGQANSNQPQHF. The CDR3 DNA is TGTGCCAGTGGCGCCGGACAGGCCAATAGCAATCAGCCCCAGCATTTT.

The CDR3 here is CASSRPPRVSTDTQYF. DNA of the CDR3: TGTGCCAGCAGCAGACCCCCCAGGGTGAGCACAGATACGCAGTATTTT. The chain combines TRBV5-8 with TRBJ2-3; D possibly corresponds to TRBD1 (5 bases). V was cut by 4 bases and J by 0 bases, with 15 bases left in between. CDR1 and CDR2 (germline): SGHTS, YDEGEE. CDR3 length equals 16 residues.

The chain employs TRBV15 and TRBJ2-1; maybe TRBD2 (6 bases). Germline-derived CDR1 and CDR2 are LNHNV and YYDKDF (reference sequence). There are 18 residues in the CDR3. The V and J ends lost 0 bases and 5 bases respectively, with 20 bases between them. DNA for the CDR3: TGTGCCACCAGCAGAGACCCCACCTGGGGGGTGGCGGACAATGAGCAGTTCTTC. Protein sequence: CATSRDPTWGVADNEQFF.

V is TRBV5-6 and J is TRBJ1-2; D possibly corresponds to TRBD1 (5 bases). Germline CDR1 reads SGHDT; CDR2 reads YYEEEE. Trimming removed 0 bases from V and 8 bases from J, with 26 bases in between. The CDR3 runs 18 residues. CDR3 protein: CASSLVPRWGQFLPGYTF. For the CDR3, the DNA is TGTGCCAGCAGCTTGGTCCCGAGGTGGGGCCAGTTTTTACCCGGCTACACCTTC. The whole variable domain, remainder taken from reference TRBV5-6 and TRBJ1-2, is DAGVTQSPTHLIKTRGQQVTLRCSPKSGHDTVSWYQQALGQGPQFIFQYYEEEERQRGNFPDRFSGHQFPNYSSELNVNALLLGDSALYLCASSLVPRWGQFLPGYTFGSGTRLTVV.

The genes are TRBV7-9 and TRBJ2-1; a weak D match, TRBD1 (6 bases). The CDR3 sequence is 16 residues long. Trimming removed 0 bases at V and 3 bases at J, with 12 bases between. Per the germline V gene, CDR1 is SEHNR and CDR2 is FQNEAQ (reference sequence). This chain's CDR3 is CASSLALAGVYNEQFF. The CDR3 region has the DNA TGTGCCAGCAGCTTAGCGTTGGCAGGGGTCTACAATGAGCAGTTCTTC. The full variable domain, rest sourced from reference TRBV7-9 and TRBJ2-1, is DTGVSQNPRHKITKRGQNVTFRCDPISEHNRLYWYRQTLGQGPEFLTYFQNEAQLEKSRLLSDRFSAERPKGSFSTLEIQRTEQGDSAMYLCASSLALAGVYNEQFFGPGTRLTVL.

This clone was seen only a few times. J is TRBJ1-2 and V is TRBV18; D remains unclear. Trimming left V 2 bases short and J 6 bases short, with 16 bases between. This CDR3 contains 15 residues. Germline loops: CDR1 KGHSH, CDR2 LQKENI. As DNA, the CDR3 is TGTGCCAGCTCACCATTACCCGGGCCTCGTGATGGCTACACCTTC. It is translated as CASSPLPGPRDGYTF.

In this sample, this clone turned up once. The chain employs TRBV27 and TRBJ1-1; no reliable D call. Germline values: CDR1 MNHEY, CDR2 SMNVEV (reference sequence). This CDR3 is 13 amino acids long. V was clipped by 3 bases and J by 4 bases, with 9 bases between them. Written as DNA, the CDR3 is TGTGCCAGCAGTTTGGAATGGAGCACTGAAGCTTTCTTT. This translates into CASSLEWSTEAFF.

The chain carries TRBV5-4 and TRBJ1-1; D remains unclear. V was clipped by 0 bases and J by 8 bases, with 8 bases between them. The germline V gene encodes CDR1 SGHNT and CDR2 YYREEE (reference sequence). CDR3 size: 12 residues. CDR3 protein: CASSLAVGEAFF. In DNA form, the CDR3 reads TGTGCCAGCAGCTTGGCCGTCGGGGAAGCTTTCTTT. Combining the CDR3 with reference TRBV5-4 and TRBJ1-1 gives the whole variable domain ETGVTQSPTHLIKTRGQQVTLRCSSQSGHNTVSWYQQALGQGPQFIFQYYREEENGRGNFPPRFSGLQFPNYSSELNVNALELDDSALYLCASSLAVGEAFFGQGTRLTVV.

The J gene is TRBJ2-7, the V gene TRBV5-6; 7 bases match TRBD1. The trim removed 0 bases at V and 2 bases at J, leaving 2 bases unmatched. Germline V gives CDR1 SGHDT, CDR2 YYEEEE. The CDR3 consists of 14 residues. This CDR3 is CASSLVGQTYEQYF. The CDR3 DNA follows: TGTGCCAGCAGCTTGGTGGGACAGACCTACGAGCAGTACTTC.

The CDR3 loop is CASSSPDSTDTQYF. The CDR3 bases are TGCGCCAGCAGCTCCCCGGACAGCACAGATACGCAGTATTTT. This rearrangement joins TRBV5-1 to TRBJ2-3; D is ambiguous. Trimming removed 3 bases at V and 0 bases at J, with 8 bases between. The V gene's germline CDR1 is SGHRS and CDR2 YFSETQ. The CDR3 is made up of 14 amino acids.

CDR3 nucleotides: TGTGCCAGTAGTAGGGACCGGACAGGGGGCAATGAGCAGTTCTTC. Its protein product is CASSRDRTGGNEQFF. V is TRBV19 and J is TRBJ2-1; 10 nucleotides match TRBD1. V shed 4 bases and J 6 bases; nucleotides not matched to a gene: 6. The CDR3 has 15 residues. CDR1 is LNHDA and CDR2 is SQIVND in the germline V gene (reference sequence).

The CDR3 DNA follows: TGTGCCAGCATCGGGCCGGGGGTCGGGGAGCTGTTTTTT. This gives the protein CASIGPGVGELFF. V gene TRBV2 combines with J gene TRBJ2-2; TRBD2 might be the D (6 bases). V lost 7 bases and J lost 7, with 13 bases in between. The germline V gene has CDR1 SNHLY and CDR2 FYNNEI. The CDR3 loop spans 13 amino acids.

The CDR3 DNA is TGTGCCAGCAGTGAAAGAGTAACAGGACTAGAAAAACTGTTTTTT. It translates to CASSERVTGLEKLFF. The chain carries TRBV6-1 and TRBJ1-4; TRBD1 might be the D (5 bases). Trimming pared 2 bases from V and 8 bases from J, leaving 15 bases between. Germline CDR1 and CDR2: MNHNS and SASEGT. The CDR3 is 15 residues long.